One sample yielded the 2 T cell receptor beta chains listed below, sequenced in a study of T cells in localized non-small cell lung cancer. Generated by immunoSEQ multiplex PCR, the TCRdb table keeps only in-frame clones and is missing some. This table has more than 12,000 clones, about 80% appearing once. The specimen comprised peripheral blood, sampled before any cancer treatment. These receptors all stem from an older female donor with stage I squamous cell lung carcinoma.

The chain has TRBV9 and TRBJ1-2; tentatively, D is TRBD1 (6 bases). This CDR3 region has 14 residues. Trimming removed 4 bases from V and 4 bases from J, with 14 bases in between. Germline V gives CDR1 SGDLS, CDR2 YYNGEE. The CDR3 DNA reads TGTGCCAGCAGCCCCGGGGGCTCCCCCTATGGCTACACCTTC. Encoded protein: CASSPGGSPYGYTF. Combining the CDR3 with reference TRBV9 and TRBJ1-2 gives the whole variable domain DSGVTQTPKHLITATGQRVTLRCSPRSGDLSVYWYQQSLDQGLQFLIQYYNGEERAKGNILERFSAQQFPDLHSELNLSSLELGDSALYFCASSPGGSPYGYTFGSGTRLTVV.

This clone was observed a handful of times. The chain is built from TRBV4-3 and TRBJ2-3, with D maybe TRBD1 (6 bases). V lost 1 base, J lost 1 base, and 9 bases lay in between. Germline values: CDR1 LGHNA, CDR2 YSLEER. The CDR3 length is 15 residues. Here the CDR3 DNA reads TGCGCCAGCAGCCAAGGAGGACAGCGCACAGATACGCAGTATTTT. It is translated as CASSQGGQRTDTQYF.